These T cell receptor beta chains were read from a single sample in a study of esophageal squamous cell carcinoma under preoperative chemotherapy. TCRdb reprocessed the PCR reads with MiXCR, giving one entry per CDR3 protein. The sample carries fewer than 16,000 distinct CDR3 sequences, 60% recorded once. Sample collection was performed from a patient given preoperative chemotherapy. These receptors all come from a human donor with esophageal squamous cell carcinoma. The donor label of this sample is uncertain. Both conserved end residues are trimmed from each CDR3.

CDR3	V	J	length
ASRIPQNWTGTYSYNEQF	TRBV6-1	TRBJ2-1	18
ASSLTPLDQETQF	TRBV27	TRBJ2-1	13
ASSKRGDYQPQH	TRBV7-8	TRBJ1-5	12
ASSQQVDTQY	TRBV6-1	TRBJ2-3	10
ASSVGTSGGQF	TRBV9	TRBJ2-1	11
ASMRTGSAEELF	TRBV6-1	TRBJ2-2	12
ASSLVVGQGAYEQF	TRBV7-2	TRBJ2-1	14
ATSRDLVQANNYGYT	TRBV15	TRBJ1-2	15
ASSEGAFSGNTIY	TRBV6-1	TRBJ1-3	13
ASSELAGATDTQY	TRBV6-1	TRBJ2-3	13
ASSLSGTGTTGELF	TRBV27	TRBJ2-2	14
ASSLEAVIGEQY	TRBV7-6	TRBJ2-5	12
ASGGNGGGEEDTQY	TRBV6-1	TRBJ2-3	14
ASSPPGTGLVEQY	TRBV11-1	-	13
ASSGQGAVGELF	TRBV6-1	TRBJ2-2	12
ASRTQQVGTGTQY	TRBV6-1	TRBJ2-3	13
ASSEALLTGAGGEKLF	TRBV6-1	TRBJ1-4	16
ASTRSGSGSYNEQY	TRBV6-1	TRBJ2-5	14
ASSLGRSETQF	TRBV11-2	TRBJ2-1	11
ASSTELLGEQF	TRBV6-1	TRBJ2-1	11
ASSPQMGSIF	TRBV6-1	TRBJ2-1	10
ASRTGQHRGEQY	TRBV6-1	-	12
ASSYEGVASDTQF	TRBV6-5	TRBJ2-3	13
SVRSCANNDELF	TRBV20-1	TRBJ2-2	12
ASSLASGRVEQF	TRBV7-2	-	12
ASSLTGSSNEQY	TRBV6-5	TRBJ2-7	12
ASINPRPTLNNEQF	TRBV28	TRBJ2-1	14
ASELTSGNTGELF	TRBV28	TRBJ2-2	13
ASSAQLDTQY	TRBV6-1	TRBJ2-3	10
ASSLAGGQETQY	TRBV7-2	-	12
ASSTYRGETQY	TRBV27	TRBJ2-5	11
ASARVRGRHRDTQY	TRBV12-3/TRBV12-4	TRBJ2-3	14
ASSLLADTQY	TRBV7-8	TRBJ2-3	10
ASSSVGGGGPKDTQY	TRBV7-2	TRBJ2-3	15
ASSPGSNYGYT	TRBV5-1	TRBJ1-2	11